The rows below give T cell receptor beta chains drawn from one sample of a study of T-cell memory formation after mild COVID-19. MiXCR was run by TCRdb on the 5' RACE reads, yielding one entry per CDR3 protein. The sample includes over 300,000 distinct CDR3 sequences, 20% to 25% of them seen just once. The sequencing sample was made of PBMCs or a T cell subset sorted from them (not recorded which). The receptors were gathered from a man between 18 and 29 years old who had mild COVID-19 (a few samples of this study predate the infection). Cell type and time point are not known. CDR3s include the opening cysteine and the closing phenylalanine or tryptophan. A D gene is named only where the DNA matches it firmly. Some rows mark clone size as missing; the rest say once, few, many or name a class of expanded clone.

J gene,D gene,clone size,V gene,CDR3 protein,CDR3 DNA
TRBJ2-7,NA,few,TRBV5-1,CASSLQGAVPEQYF,TGCGCCAGCAGCTTACAGGGTGCGGTTCCCGAGCAGTACTTC
TRBJ2-1,NA,few,TRBV20-1,CSARGGAGDLHEQFF,TGCAGTGCTAGAGGCGGGGCAGGGGATTTGCATGAGCAGTTCTTC
TRBJ2-5,NA,NA,TRBV18,CASSPTPETQYF,TGTGCCAGCTCTCCTACCCCAGAGACCCAGTACTTC
TRBJ2-3,TRBD1,few,TRBV4-1,CASSQDGTGGTDTQYF,TGCGCCAGCAGCCAAGATGGGACAGGGGGCACAGATACGCAGTATTTT
TRBJ1-2,NA,NA,TRBV20-1,CSARVGGNYGYTF,TGCAGTGCTAGAGTGGGTGGTAACTATGGCTACACCTTC
TRBJ2-1,NA,many,TRBV7-9,CASSLVGRAYNEQFF,TGTGCCAGCAGCTTAGTTGGCAGGGCCTACAATGAGCAGTTCTTC
TRBJ1-2,NA,NA,TRBV27,CASSLSRGGGYTF,TGTGCCAGCAGTTTATCCCGGGGGGGCGGCTACACCTTC
TRBJ1-1,NA,NA,TRBV5-1,CASSLVAEGMNTEAFF,TGCGCCAGCAGCTTGGTCGCCGAGGGGATGAACACTGAAGCTTTCTTT
TRBJ2-3,TRBD2,once,TRBV4-1,CASSREGHTDTQYF,TGCGCCAGCAGCCGGGAGGGGCACACAGATACGCAGTATTTT
TRBJ1-1,NA,NA,TRBV3-1,CASSQDSRQLAFF,TGTGCCAGCAGCCAAGATTCGAGACAGCTGGCTTTCTTT
TRBJ2-2,TRBD1,NA,TRBV7-9,CASSNLDRVDTGELFF,TGTGCCAGCAGCAACCTGGACAGGGTGGACACCGGGGAGCTGTTTTTT
TRBJ2-1,TRBD1,NA,TRBV29-1,CSAKAGQGAPVGLNEQFF,TGCAGCGCAAAAGCGGGACAGGGTGCCCCTGTTGGGCTCAATGAGCAGTTCTTC
TRBJ2-7,TRBD1,few,TRBV6-1,CASGGRERTGSIHYEQYF,TGTGCCAGCGGGGGCCGCGAACGGACAGGATCAATACACTACGAGCAGTACTTC
TRBJ2-3,TRBD1,few,TRBV15,CATLGQDTDTQYF,TGTGCCACCCTGGGACAGGACACAGATACGCAGTATTTT
TRBJ2-3,NA,NA,TRBV9,CASSLHPGTDTQYF,TGTGCCAGCAGTCTGCACCCGGGCACAGATACGCAGTATTTT
TRBJ1-5,NA,few,TRBV7-2,CASSGGGVDQPQHF,TGTGCCAGCAGCGGTGGGGGTGTGGATCAGCCCCAGCATTTT
TRBJ2-7,NA,many,TRBV5-1,CASSLPDSLYEQYF,TGCGCCAGCAGTCTCCCGGACTCCCTCTACGAGCAGTACTTC
TRBJ2-1,TRBD1,few,TRBV2,CASSRTGGIGMNEQFF,TGTGCCAGCAGTCGGACAGGGGGCATTGGTATGAATGAGCAGTTCTTC
TRBJ2-3,TRBD2,NA,TRBV7-9,CASTGAGGNTDTQYF,TGTGCCAGCACCGGAGCGGGGGGGAACACAGATACGCAGTATTTT
TRBJ2-3,TRBD2,few,TRBV10-3,CAISDPSGGEDTQYF,TGTGCCATCAGTGACCCCAGCGGGGGGGAAGATACGCAGTATTTT
TRBJ2-5,NA,NA,TRBV7-2,CASSTRALETQYF,TGTGCCAGCAGCACGCGCGCCTTAGAGACCCAGTACTTC
TRBJ2-1,NA,NA,TRBV3-1,CASSQGGGDEQFF,TGTGCCAGCAGCCAAGGGGGCGGTGATGAGCAGTTCTTC
TRBJ2-3,NA,few,TRBV10-1,CASSEGTAGADTQYF,TGCGCCAGCAGTGAAGGGACAGCGGGGGCAGATACGCAGTATTTT
TRBJ2-3,NA,few,TRBV4-3,CASSQSVTSGVGPQYF,TGCGCCAGCAGCCAATCGGTGACCTCTGGCGTCGGCCCGCAGTATTTT
TRBJ2-3,TRBD2,NA,TRBV7-2,CASSWNSGGVDTQYF,TGTGCCAGCAGCTGGAATAGCGGGGGGGTGGATACGCAGTATTTT
TRBJ1-1,NA,NA,TRBV4-3,CASSQDLSPLQGTEAFF,TGCGCCAGCAGCCAAGATCTAAGTCCCCTACAGGGCACTGAAGCTTTCTTT
TRBJ1-1,TRBD1,NA,TRBV29-1,CSVGTGGATEAFF,TGCAGCGTTGGGACAGGGGGAGCCACTGAAGCTTTCTTT
TRBJ1-1,NA,NA,TRBV4-1,CASSRLPQTVNTEAFF,TGCGCCAGCAGCCGCCTCCCCCAGACAGTAAACACTGAAGCTTTCTTT
TRBJ1-1,NA,NA,TRBV3-1,CASSQDWRRGNTEAFF,TGTGCCAGCAGCCAAGATTGGAGAAGGGGGAACACTGAAGCTTTCTTT
TRBJ2-5,NA,NA,TRBV7-9,CASSPMTAQETQYF,TGTGCCAGCAGCCCTATGACAGCCCAAGAGACCCAGTACTTC
TRBJ2-1,TRBD2,NA,TRBV28,CASSKSGGANEQFF,TGTGCCAGCAGCAAGTCGGGGGGAGCCAATGAGCAGTTCTTC
TRBJ1-5,NA,NA,TRBV9,CASSVGGGPLDQPQHF,TGTGCCAGCAGCGTAGGAGGAGGTCCCCTGGATCAGCCCCAGCATTTT
TRBJ2-3,NA,NA,TRBV3-1,CASSLYLGQGGSDTQYF,TGTGCCAGCAGCCTCTACCTAGGACAGGGAGGGTCAGATACGCAGTATTTT
TRBJ2-3,TRBD2,few,TRBV7-9,CASTTSATTDTQYF,TGTGCCAGCACGACTAGCGCAACCACAGATACGCAGTATTTT
TRBJ1-4,NA,few,TRBV7-2,CASSRRINEKLFF,TGTGCCAGCAGTCGACGTATTAATGAAAAACTGTTTTTT
TRBJ1-6,TRBD1,NA,TRBV7-9,CASSRGTGDSPLHF,TGTGCCAGCAGCAGAGGGACAGGAGATTCACCCCTCCACTTT
TRBJ2-3,NA,NA,TRBV5-1,CASSLWGLSTDTQYF,TGCGCCAGCAGCTTGTGGGGGTTAAGCACAGATACGCAGTATTTT
TRBJ1-1,NA,NA,TRBV5-1,CASSSQPTQGNTEAFF,TGCGCCAGCAGCTCGCAACCAACCCAGGGGAACACTGAAGCTTTCTTT
TRBJ2-5,NA,NA,TRBV6-5,CASSYQRMSGTQETQYF,TGTGCCAGCAGTTACCAGCGCATGAGTGGCACGCAAGAGACCCAGTACTTC
TRBJ1-5,NA,NA,TRBV27,CASSSGHPYSNQPQHF,TGTGCCAGCAGCTCGGGACACCCCTATAGCAATCAGCCCCAGCATTTT
TRBJ1-5,NA,NA,TRBV6-5,CASKGPGGQPQHF,TGTGCCAGCAAGGGACCGGGGGGTCAGCCCCAGCATTTT
TRBJ2-2,NA,few,TRBV7-7,CASSPYQDTGELFF,TGTGCTAGCAGCCCTTACCAGGACACCGGGGAGCTGTTTTTT